This section outlines one TCR beta chain sequence together with its context. The sample originates from a study of T cells in Graves' hyperthyroidism and ophthalmopathy. The germline V gene encodes CDR1 SQVTM and CDR2 ANQGSEA. The CDR3 has 14 amino acids. Trimming removed 4 bases from V and 4 bases from J; junction bases left unmatched: 5. Researchers barred patients who had uncontrolled infection, other autoimmune disease, pregnancy or lactation. Amplified TCR beta CDR3 regions derived from RNA transcripts. The HTBI primer set was used in a first-round RT-PCR of the TCR CDR3. Using its own MiXCR run on the multiplex PCR reads, TCRdb lists one record per CDR3 protein. Of a few hundred thousand distinct CDR3 sequences detected, around 46% appear once; the ten largest clones hold roughly 8.2%.

The V and J genes are TRBV29-1 and TRBJ1-5, with 9 bases that match TRBD1. The receptor comes from a woman aged 18 to 35 with Graves' hyperthyroidism. Sequencing used peripheral blood or thyroid tissue (not recorded which). CDR3 sequence: CSVGGQGWNQPQHF. In nucleotides, the CDR3 is TGCAGCGTTGGAGGACAGGGGTGGAATCAGCCCCAGCATTTT.